This is a list of T cell receptor beta chains from one sample in a study of regulatory T cells in long-lasting Graves disease. TCRdb analysed the multiplex PCR reads with MiXCR anew, one entry per CDR3 protein. This table has about 500,000 distinct CDR3 sequences, around 11% appearing once. These same data were also listed under a study on T cells in Graves' hyperthyroidism and ophthalmopathy.

Sequencing used peripheral blood mononuclear cells (PBMCs), obtained at new diagnosis, from a patient treated with antithyroid drugs. The receptors were gathered from a woman aged 25 to 39 with Graves disease. Each CDR3 is given with its conserved first and last residue. The D gene is left open where the match is weak. Some rows have no size entry. The others give once, few or many, or a class for an expanded clone.

clone_size j_call v_call d_call cdr3_aa cdr3_nt
many TRBJ2-1 TRBV29-1 . CSVSAYNEQFF TGCAGCGTTTCCGCTTACAATGAGCAGTTCTTC
many TRBJ1-5 TRBV30 TRBD1 CAWNRQGGNQPQHF TGTGCCTGGAATCGACAGGGTGGCAATCAGCCCCAGCATTTT
few TRBJ1-2 TRBV27 TRBD1 CASSRGQSGGYTF TGTGCCAGCAGCCGGGGACAGTCAGGTGGCTACACCTTC
. TRBJ2-2 TRBV6-5 . CASSYRDGELFF TGTGCCAGCAGTTACAGGGACGGGGAGCTGTTTTTT
many TRBJ1-6 TRBV6-1 TRBD1 CASSPQTGARNSPLHF TGTGCCAGCAGCCCCCAGACAGGGGCGAGAAATTCACCCCTCCACTTT
few TRBJ1-6 TRBV7-9 . CASSLALSPGALHF TGTGCCAGCAGCTTAGCTCTCAGCCCGGGGGCCCTCCACTTT
few TRBJ2-2 TRBV18 . CASSPIKQGSGELFF TGTGCCAGCTCACCGATCAAGCAGGGATCCGGGGAGCTGTTTTTT
many TRBJ1-5 TRBV20-1 TRBD1 CSARDRVQGAFQPQHF TGCAGTGCTAGAGATCGAGTCCAGGGGGCCTTTCAGCCCCAGCATTTT
. TRBJ2-5 TRBV30 . CAWSPRGGRETQYF TGTGCCTGGAGCCCACGCGGTGGGAGGGAGACCCAGTACTTC
many TRBJ2-3 TRBV12-3/TRBV12-4 . CASRKELSTDTQYF TGTGCCAGCAGGAAGGAGCTTAGCACAGATACGCAGTATTTT
few TRBJ1-2 TRBV25-1 . CASQKMGGPGHTF TGTGCCTCTCAAAAAATGGGGGGTCCAGGCCACACCTTC
many TRBJ1-5 TRBV30 . CAWSLWRNQPQHF TGTGCCTGGAGTCTTTGGAGGAATCAGCCCCAGCATTTT
few TRBJ2-3 TRBV28 . CASSFDYTDTQYF TGTGCCAGCAGCTTCGACTACACAGATACGCAGTATTTT
many TRBJ2-2 TRBV2 TRBD2 CASRSTGGRTGELFF TGTGCCAGCAGATCGACGGGGGGAAGGACCGGGGAGCTGTTTTTT
many TRBJ1-1 TRBV2 TRBD1 CASSGQGSTEAFF TGTGCCAGCAGCGGACAGGGGAGCACTGAAGCTTTCTTT
few TRBJ2-5 TRBV18 TRBD2 CASSPVGLAGETQYF TGTGCCAGCTCACCCGTGGGACTAGCGGGAGAGACCCAGTACTTC
many TRBJ2-7 TRBV11-2 . CASSLYYEQYF TGTGCCAGCAGTTTATACTACGAGCAGTACTTC
many TRBJ2-5 TRBV20-1 . CSANRLGVGETQYF TGCAGTGCCAACCGACTAGGGGTGGGGGAGACCCAGTACTTC
many TRBJ2-1 TRBV11-1 TRBD2 CASSLALAGAGEQFF TGTGCCAGCAGCTTAGCGCTAGCGGGGGCGGGGGAGCAGTTCTTC
many TRBJ1-5 TRBV12-3/TRBV12-4 . CASSFAGRDQPQHF TGTGCCAGCAGTTTTGCGGGGAGGGATCAGCCCCAGCATTTT
many TRBJ2-2 TRBV5-1 TRBD2 CASSWGLAGAGELFF TGCGCCAGCAGCTGGGGACTAGCGGGAGCCGGGGAGCTGTTTTTT
few TRBJ2-2 TRBV2 . CASKNGVNTGELFF TGTGCCAGCAAGAACGGCGTGAACACCGGGGAGCTGTTTTTT
. TRBJ2-3 TRBV11-3 . CASSLRRRADTQYF TGTGCCAGCAGCTTAAGGCGCCGTGCTGATACGCAGTATTTT
many TRBJ2-7 TRBV11-2 TRBD1 CASSLLRDRTYEQYF TGTGCCAGCAGCCTCCTTCGGGACAGGACCTACGAGCAGTACTTC
. TRBJ2-7 TRBV6-2/TRBV6-3 . CASTWDLTPYEQYF TGTGCCAGCACCTGGGACTTGACTCCCTACGAGCAGTACTTC
. TRBJ2-3 TRBV4-1 . CASRRGAGEKISTDTQYF TGCGCCAGCAGGCGGGGAGCCGGGGAGAAGATAAGCACAGATACGCAGTATTTT
many TRBJ2-2 TRBV12-3/TRBV12-4 . CASKWGSTYTGELFF TGTGCCAGCAAGTGGGGGAGCACGTACACCGGGGAGCTGTTTTTT
many TRBJ1-6 TRBV6-5 TRBD1 CASSSPDRGNSPLHF TGTGCATCCTCCTCCCCCGACAGGGGCAATTCACCCCTCCACTTT
. TRBJ2-1 TRBV29-1 TRBD2 CSISGTSGRAGLYNEQFF TGCAGCATCTCCGGGACTAGCGGGAGGGCCGGGCTCTACAATGAGCAGTTCTTC
many TRBJ1-1 TRBV5-1 . CASSLRPQNTEAFF TGCGCCAGCAGCTTGAGGCCCCAGAACACTGAAGCTTTCTTT
many TRBJ1-1 TRBV10-3 TRBD1 CAISESAGTGTEAFF TGTGCCATCAGTGAGTCTGCGGGGACAGGCACTGAAGCTTTCTTT
many TRBJ2-2 TRBV2 . CASSETQAVTGELFF TGTGCCAGCAGTGAAACCCAGGCCGTAACCGGGGAGCTGTTTTTT
many TRBJ2-5 TRBV2 TRBD1 CASSYTGGRKTQYF TGTGCCAGCAGTTACACAGGGGGCAGAAAGACCCAGTACTTC
many TRBJ1-5 TRBV6-1 TRBD1 CASINTGGSNQPQHF TGTGCCAGCATCAACACAGGGGGGAGCAATCAGCCCCAGCATTTT
many TRBJ1-5 TRBV12-3/TRBV12-4 TRBD1 CASSLLQTSDRVNQPQHF TGTGCCAGCAGTCTATTACAGACCTCGGACAGGGTAAATCAGCCCCAGCATTTT
. TRBJ1-4 TRBV5-1 . CASSFDSPTGVEKLFF TGCGCCAGCAGCTTCGACAGCCCGACGGGAGTTGAAAAACTGTTTTTT
. TRBJ1-1 TRBV5-6 . CASSSYGLVEAFF TGTGCCAGCAGCTCCTACGGACTCGTTGAAGCTTTCTTT
. TRBJ2-1 TRBV5-1 . CASATGPLYNEQFF TGCGCCAGTGCTACCGGGCCCCTCTACAATGAGCAGTTCTTC
many TRBJ1-6 TRBV30 TRBD1 CAWTDRGLVYSPLHF TGTGCCTGGACCGACAGGGGGCTTGTTTATTCACCCCTCCACTTT
. TRBJ2-3 TRBV12-3/TRBV12-4 TRBD2 CASSPRAGGDTDTQYF TGTGCCAGCAGCCCCCGGGCGGGAGGGGACACAGATACGCAGTATTTT
many TRBJ2-7 TRBV7-2 . CASSLGNSYEQYF TGTGCCAGCAGCTTAGGGAACAGCTACGAGCAGTACTTC
many TRBJ2-6 TRBV6-1 . CASSEAGTGARGANVLTF TGTGCCAGCAGTGAAGCGGGCACGGGGGCGCGGGGGGCCAACGTCCTGACTTTC
many TRBJ2-3 TRBV20-1 TRBD2 CRGLAGAGDTQYF TGCAGGGGACTAGCGGGAGCGGGAGATACGCAGTATTTT
many TRBJ2-1 TRBV6-1 . CASRRSQHRLSGEQFF TGTGCCAGCAGGCGATCTCAGCATCGGCTGTCTGGTGAGCAGTTCTTC